This TCR beta chain stems from a study of T cells in Graves' hyperthyroidism and ophthalmopathy. Study-level information: At the time of initial diagnosis and before any treatment, peripheral blood was collected.

The PBMCs studied were ones that came from about 10 ml fresh peripheral blood. This clonotype was observed at least ten times. The CDR3 totals 16 residues. The V end was cut by 10 bases, the J end by 1 base, with 22 bases between. Germline V gene lookup returns CDR1 SNHLY and CDR2 FYNNEI. Using RNA transcripts as the source, TCR beta CDR3 regions were amplified. Primed by the HTBI set, a first-round RT-PCR was run on the TCR CDR3. Each CDR3 protein gets one entry after TCRdb re-called the multiplex PCR reads with MiXCR. This table holds 350,000 to 450,000 distinct CDR3 sequences, about 15% found once. J is TRBJ1-1 and V is TRBV2; D not certain. Material for sequencing was blood. The source of this sequence is a woman aged 55-70 years with Graves' hyperthyroidism. The CDR3 DNA is TGTGCCAAATCCCGACAAAGGGAGGGTAGGAACACTGAAGCTTTCTTT. Protein product: CAKSRQREGRNTEAFF. The full variable domain, in which reference TRBV2 and TRBJ1-1 provide the parts outside the CDR3, is EPEVTQTPSHQVTQMGQEVILRCVPISNHLYFYWYRQILGQKVEFLVSFYNNEISEKSEIFDDQFSVERPDGSNFTLKIRSTKLEDSAMYFCAKSRQREGRNTEAFFGQGTRLTVV.